This entry describes one TCR beta chain. The authors sequenced TCR beta from blood CD8+ and CD4+ T cells. Each multiple sclerosis control was a treatment-naive patient with relapsing-remitting disease that was either stable or active. TEMRA cells underwent FACS enrichment and CD8+ and CD4+ T cells underwent negative isolation. These data are taken from a study of CD8 T cells in Susac syndrome. The authors reverse transcribed roughly 0.45 to 1 ug RNA with random hexamers. An immunoSEQ multiplex PCR amplified TCR beta CDR3 over 54 Vbeta and 13 Jbeta. MiXCR, run by TCRdb on the immunoSEQ multiplex PCR reads, gives a single entry per CDR3 protein. This sample has hundreds of thousands of distinct CDR3 sequences, with 95% found just once. Germline V gene sequence: CDR1 SQVTM, CDR2 ANQGSEA. The V end was cut by 6 bases, the J end by 1 base, with 19 bases between. CDR3 length: 15 amino acids.

The chain is built from TRBV29-1 and TRBJ2-7, with TRBD1 as a possible D gene (6 bases). Sequenced sample: CD4+ T cells from PBMCs. This TCR came from a human donor with multiple sclerosis. The CDR3 here is CSVSPGTKNSYEQYF. CDR3 coding DNA: TGCAGCGTCTCACCCGGGACAAAGAATTCCTACGAGCAGTACTTC.